Listed here are 2 T cell receptor beta chains from one sample, sequenced in a study of T cells in Graves' hyperthyroidism and ophthalmopathy. It was RNA transcripts that yielded the amplified TCR beta CDR3 regions. The HTBI primer set was used in a first-round RT-PCR of the TCR CDR3. TCRdb passed the multiplex PCR reads through MiXCR, listing each CDR3 protein once. Here the sample spans over 450,000 distinct CDR3 sequences, roughly 14% being singletons. The sequencing sample was made of blood. The receptors originated from a woman under 30 with Graves' hyperthyroidism.

Many counts were recorded for this clonotype. V and J are TRBV2 and TRBJ1-1; D call uncertain. The CDR3 totals 13 residues. The V end was cut by 1 base, the J end by 10 bases, with 13 bases between. Germline loops: CDR1 SNHLY, CDR2 FYNNEI. The CDR3 sequence: CASSEGGRVRAFF. DNA for the CDR3: TGTGCCAGCAGTGAAGGTGGTAGGGTACGAGCTTTCTTT.

The chain is built from TRBV9 and TRBJ1-3; the D gene is possibly TRBD1 (5 bases). CDR1 is SGDLS and CDR2 is YYNGEE in the germline V gene. CDR3 length: 16 amino acids. Trimming removed 0 bases at V and 4 bases at J, with 14 bases between. The CDR3 bases are TGTGCCAGCAGCGTAGGGGACCTCCGGAAGGGAAACACCATATATTTT. It yields the protein CASSVGDLRKGNTIYF.